A single T cell receptor beta chain is shown here with its context. Assay: immunoSEQ multiplex PCR; the TCRdb copy retains only in-frame clones and omits some. The sample includes fewer than 30,000 clones, 60% to 70% of them seen just once. This sample is part of a study of blood T cell repertoires in COVID-19. V shed 1 base and J 5 bases; nucleotides not matched to a gene: 9. This CDR3 comprises 16 residues. Germline assignment: CDR1 SGHVS and CDR2 FNYEAQ. Material for sequencing was peripheral blood. The clonotype originates from a man aged 60 to 69 with active or convalescent COVID-19. The V call is TRBV7-6, the J call TRBJ2-5, with 8 bases that match TRBD2. The CDR3 DNA sequence: TGTGCCAGCAGCTTAGGCGCCCTCCCGGGGGGGGAGACCCAGTACTTC. Protein: CASSLGALPGGETQYF.